Shown below are 29 T cell receptor beta chains from a single sample sequenced in a study of monozygotic twins with inflammatory bowel disease. TCRdb reprocessed the 5' RACE reads, with one entry per CDR3 protein and no DNA. The listing records fewer than 350,000 distinct CDR3 sequences. The sample was blood. The receptors derive from a human donor with ulcerative colitis or Crohn's disease, or a healthy co-twin of an affected twin (not recorded which).

CDR3 protein: CASQRGTGNEKLFF. The chain joins TRBV5-1 to TRBJ1-4; TCRdb designates TRBD1, a call that cannot be tested without DNA. Germline V gene lookup returns CDR1 SGHRS and CDR2 YFSETQ. The CDR3 loop spans 14 amino acids.

The gene calls are TRBV5-1 and TRBJ1-1. CDR1 and CDR2 (germline): SGHRS, YFSETQ. The CDR3 has 14 amino acids. Here the CDR3 reads CASKRGEVNTEAFF.

The V gene is TRBV20-1, the J gene TRBJ2-1. The germline gives CDR1 DFQATT, CDR2 SNEGSKA (reference sequence). This CDR3 comprises 15 residues. The CDR3 region is CSASRQYVTYNEQFF.

V usage is TRBV7-8 and J usage is TRBJ1-1; TCRdb outputs TRBD1, but without DNA this stays unchecked. In germline, CDR1 is SGHVS, CDR2 FQNEAQ. This CDR3 spans 17 amino acids. The CDR3 loop reads CASSPGTGFAMNTEAFF.

The rearrangement uses TRBV5-5 and TRBJ2-7; without DNA, the TCRdb call of TRBD1 cannot be checked. This CDR3 has 15 amino acids. Per germline, CDR1 SGHKS and CDR2 YYEKEE (reference sequence). CDR3 protein: CASSLFDPGAYEQYF.

The V gene is TRBV5-1, the J gene TRBJ2-1; the TRBD2 assignment by TCRdb is unverifiable without DNA. Germline CDR1 reads SGHRS; CDR2 reads YFSETQ. The CDR3 spans 17 residues. The CDR3 protein is CASSLRAGTSSYNEQFF.

The rearrangement links TRBV18 to TRBJ1-5. The CDR3 length is 14 residues. CDR1 and CDR2 from the germline V gene are KGHSH and LQKENI. CDR3 amino acids: CASSPQGPNQPQHF.

The gene calls are TRBV5-1 and TRBJ2-5. Germline CDR1 SGHRS, CDR2 YFSETQ. This CDR3 spans 15 amino acids. This CDR3 is CASSLARGEKETQYF.

This chain links TRBV12-3 or TRBV12-4 with TRBJ2-1; TCRdb outputs TRBD1, but without DNA this stays unchecked. The CDR3 has 15 residues. CDR3 amino acids: CASSLSPGPGHEQFF.

CDR3 protein: CSARRGDTEAFF. J is TRBJ1-1 and V is TRBV20-1. CDR1 DFQATT and CDR2 SNEGSKA come from the germline V gene (reference sequence). The CDR3 spans 12 residues.

The genes are TRBV6-1 and TRBJ2-3; the TCRdb call, TRBD1, lacks DNA for checking. This CDR3 is 15 amino acids long. Germline V gene data show CDR1 as MNHNS and CDR2 as SASEGT. CDR3 sequence reads: CASVNTGTGTDTQYF.

The gene calls are TRBV10-2 and TRBJ2-3; TCRdb proposes TRBD1, but this gene call is untestable without DNA. The germline V gene encodes CDR1 WSHSY and CDR2 SAAADI. The CDR3 is made up of 14 amino acids. The CDR3 loop reads CASRDPGGTDTQYF.

This sequence joins TRBV7-9 and TRBJ2-1. Looked up from germline, CDR1 is SEHNR and CDR2 is FQNEAQ (reference sequence). The CDR3 covers 12 residues. CDR3 sequence: CASSLSNNEQFF.

CDR3 region: CASSYSHSPLSSYEQYF. V is TRBV6-5 and J is TRBJ2-7; TCRdb indicates TRBD2, and absent DNA this call remains unverified. The germline gives CDR1 MNHEY, CDR2 SVGAGI. The CDR3 is 17 amino acids.

The chain couples TRBV5-1 to TRBJ2-1; TCRdb gives TRBD2 as the D gene, but with no DNA this cannot be confirmed. The CDR3 is made up of 14 amino acids. Per the germline V gene, CDR1 is SGHRS and CDR2 is YFSETQ. The CDR3 region is CVSSTGGLYNEQFF.

J is TRBJ2-1 and V is TRBV15; TCRdb's D gene call, TRBD2, goes unchecked for lack of DNA. The CDR3 covers 16 residues. Germline V gives CDR1 LNHNV, CDR2 YYDKDF (reference sequence). CDR3 in amino acids: CATSRGLAGRYNEQFF.

This chain uses TRBV5-4 with TRBJ2-3; with no DNA, the TCRdb D assignment of TRBD2 cannot be verified. Germline CDR1 SGHNT, CDR2 YYREEE (reference sequence). CDR3 size: 16 residues. This CDR3 reads CASSLTSGSSTDTQYF.

This chain uses TRBV15 with TRBJ2-1; TCRdb names TRBD2, which stays unverified in the absence of DNA. This CDR3 comprises 14 residues. From germline, CDR1 is LNHNV and CDR2 YYDKDF (reference sequence). The CDR3 is CATSRGASGSEQFF.

The chain combines TRBV2 with TRBJ2-1. Germline loops: CDR1 SNHLY, CDR2 FYNNEI. The CDR3 runs to 13 residues. CDR3 sequence reads: CAGAVVAYNEQFF.

J is TRBJ2-2 and V is TRBV7-2; TCRdb outputs TRBD1, but without DNA this stays unchecked. The CDR3 length is 14 residues. Germline V gene data show CDR1 as SGHTA and CDR2 as FQGNSA. The CDR3 loop is CASSLGQPTGELFF.

CDR3 loop: CASSAGGGRTDTQYF. The genes are TRBV6-4 and TRBJ2-3; the D gene TCRdb calls, TRBD1, cannot be checked with no DNA. The CDR3 consists of 15 residues. Germline V gives CDR1 MRHNA, CDR2 SNTAGT.

This chain joins TRBV10-3 and TRBJ2-5; no DNA is available, so the TRBD2 call from TCRdb remains unchecked. Germline CDR1 reads ENHRY; CDR2 reads SYGVKD. CDR3 length equals 16 residues. CDR3 amino acids: CAISESGDLKRETQYF.

This CDR3 reads CSARAYGGEKLFF. The chain is built from TRBV20-1 and TRBJ1-4. The CDR3 runs to 13 residues. The germline V gene encodes CDR1 DFQATT and CDR2 SNEGSKA (reference sequence).

The chain is built from TRBV4-3 and TRBJ1-2. The CDR3 loop spans 13 amino acids. The germline V gene has CDR1 LGHNA and CDR2 YSLEER. CDR3 sequence reads: CASSQEINYGYTF.

The rearrangement joins TRBV12-3 or TRBV12-4 to TRBJ2-1; the D gene TCRdb calls, TRBD1, cannot be checked with no DNA. This CDR3 has 15 residues. The chain's CDR3 is CASSLWTGIYNEHFF.

This chain joins TRBV6-1 and TRBJ2-3; TCRdb indicates TRBD2, and absent DNA this call remains unverified. There are 14 residues in the CDR3. CDR1 is MNHNS and CDR2 is SASEGT in the germline V gene. The CDR3 region is CASSAPSYPDTQYF.

V gene TRBV20-1 combines with J gene TRBJ1-2; no DNA is available, so the TRBD1 call from TCRdb remains unchecked. Germline values: CDR1 DFQATT, CDR2 SNEGSKA (reference sequence). CDR3 size: 11 residues. CDR3: CSAQAGVIYTF.

This CDR3 is CASSPHSPDNEQFF. The chain uses TRBV12-3 or TRBV12-4 and TRBJ2-1; no DNA is available, so the TRBD2 call from TCRdb remains unchecked. The CDR3 length is 14 residues.

The rearrangement links TRBV20-1 to TRBJ2-1; absent DNA, TCRdb's TRBD2 call cannot be checked. Germline loops: CDR1 DFQATT, CDR2 SNEGSKA (reference sequence). The CDR3 is made up of 12 amino acids. CDR3 protein: CSAGGLAYEQFF.